This entry lists 15 T cell receptor beta chains sequenced from one sample in a study of T cells expressing NK-cell markers (TCRdb year 2020). Library construction relied on 5' RACE. Instrument used: Illumina HiSeq 2000. The reads underwent TCRdb reprocessing, giving one record for each CDR3 protein sequence and no DNA. The sample table on file contains around 8,000 distinct CDR3 sequences. Together, the top ten hold around 9.3% of the sample. The sequencing input was blood T cells: a sorted CD56 or NKG2C T cell subset, CD4+ or CD8+ T cells, or bulk PBMC T cells (not recorded which). The source of these receptors is a man between 18 and 29 years old in good health. Donor details come from another sample of the same person, matched by shared clones.

The chain recombines TRBV11-3 with TRBJ2-7; the D gene TCRdb calls, TRBD2, cannot be checked with no DNA. The CDR3 is 16 residues long. Germline CDR1 SGHNT, CDR2 YENEEA. The CDR3 reads CASTPPLAGGPGEQYF. Combining the CDR3 with reference TRBV11-3 and TRBJ2-7 gives the whole variable domain EAGVVQSPRYKIIEKKQPVAFWCNPISGHNTLYWYLQNLGQGPELLIRYENEEAVDDSQLPKDRFSAERLKGVDSTLKIQPAELGDSAVYLCASTPPLAGGPGEQYFGPGTRLTVT.

V and J are TRBV6-2 or TRBV6-3 and TRBJ2-3; TCRdb names TRBD2, which stays unverified in the absence of DNA. CDR1 and CDR2 (germline): MNHEY, SVGEGT. The CDR3 consists of 15 residues. The CDR3 sequence: CASSLAGSLTDTQYF.

This clonotype is deemed medium-sized by its frequency. The chain joins TRBV29-1 to TRBJ2-3; TCRdb designates TRBD2, a call that cannot be tested without DNA. The CDR3 runs to 14 residues. Germline V lookup: CDR1 SQVTM, CDR2 ANQGSEA. The chain's CDR3 is CSSSGGTSTDTQYF.

The chain joins TRBV6-1 to TRBJ2-3; the D gene TCRdb calls, TRBD2, cannot be checked with no DNA. This CDR3 has 14 amino acids. CDR1 is MNHNS and CDR2 is SASEGT in the germline V gene. The CDR3 loop is CASSPIREGDTQYF.

Judged by frequency, this clonotype is medium-sized. The chain employs TRBV6-2 or TRBV6-3 and TRBJ2-5. The CDR3 sequence is 11 residues long. Germline CDR1 and CDR2: MNHEY and SVGEGT. The CDR3 reads CASRTYGTQYF.

Frequency places this clonotype as medium-sized (0.01 to 0.1%). The rearrangement uses TRBV28 and TRBJ1-1. Germline values: CDR1 MDHEN, CDR2 SYDVKM. This CDR3 comprises 14 residues. CDR3 amino acids: CASSHQRVNTEAFF.

By frequency, this clonotype registers medium-sized. The chain carries TRBV2 and TRBJ2-3; no DNA is available, so the TRBD2 call from TCRdb remains unchecked. Germline V CDR1 and CDR2: SNHLY, FYNNEI. The CDR3 contains 13 residues. The CDR3 loop is CASIAGSTDTQYF.

The chain uses TRBV28 and TRBJ1-5. The CDR3 covers 13 residues. CDR1 is MDHEN and CDR2 is SYDVKM in the germline V gene. The CDR3 loop reads CASRGLRNQPQHF.

The genes are TRBV7-2 and TRBJ1-1; TCRdb designates TRBD1, a call that cannot be tested without DNA. The V gene's germline CDR1 is SGHTA and CDR2 FQGNSA. This CDR3 has 14 amino acids. The CDR3: CASSLNGAGTEAFF.

The chain joins TRBV7-9 to TRBJ2-7; the TRBD2 assignment by TCRdb is unverifiable without DNA. The length of the CDR3 is 15 residues. Germline lookup yields CDR1 SEHNR and CDR2 FQNEAQ (reference sequence). The CDR3 protein is CASSLEGRARYEQYF. The variable domain in full, completed from reference TRBV7-9 and TRBJ2-7, reads DTGVSQNPRHKITKRGQNVTFRCDPISEHNRLYWYRQTLGQGPEFLTYFQNEAQLEKSRLLSDRFSAERPKGSFSTLEIQRTEQGDSAMYLCASSLEGRARYEQYFGPGTRLTVT.

The genes are TRBV2 and TRBJ1-5; TCRdb gives TRBD1 as the D gene, but with no DNA this cannot be confirmed. The CDR3 is 16 amino acids. The germline CDR1 and CDR2 sequences are SNHLY and FYNNEI. CDR3: CASSEDRGTVFQPQHF.

This clonotype is labeled medium-sized (0.01 to 0.1%) based on frequency. The rearrangement uses TRBV20-1 and TRBJ2-1. This CDR3 has 14 residues. The germline gives CDR1 DFQATT, CDR2 SNEGSKA (reference sequence). CDR3 protein: CSARDSLAVNEQFF.

The chain uses TRBV20-1 and TRBJ2-7; the TRBD2 assignment by TCRdb is unverifiable without DNA. Germline CDR1 DFQATT, CDR2 SNEGSKA (reference sequence). The CDR3 length is 16 residues. CDR3 amino acids: CSARLSQGRFFDEQYF.

This rearrangement joins TRBV20-1 to TRBJ2-1. The length of the CDR3 is 12 residues. Germline V lookup: CDR1 DFQATT, CDR2 SNEGSKA (reference sequence). CDR3 sequence reads: CSARVPRDEQFF.

By frequency, this clonotype is medium-sized. The chain has TRBV29-1 and TRBJ2-1; the TRBD1 assignment by TCRdb is unverifiable without DNA. Per germline, CDR1 SQVTM and CDR2 ANQGSEA. The CDR3 is 16 residues long. The CDR3 reads CSGEGATEGFYNEQFF.